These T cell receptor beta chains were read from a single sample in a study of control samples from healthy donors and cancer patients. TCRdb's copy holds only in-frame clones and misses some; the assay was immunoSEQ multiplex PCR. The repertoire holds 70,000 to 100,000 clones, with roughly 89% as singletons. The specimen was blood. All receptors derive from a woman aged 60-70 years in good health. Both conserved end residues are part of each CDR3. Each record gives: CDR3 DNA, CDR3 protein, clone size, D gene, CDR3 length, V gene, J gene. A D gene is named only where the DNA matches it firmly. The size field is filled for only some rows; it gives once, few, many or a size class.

cdr3_nt: TGTGCCAGCAGTCCTCGAGACTCTTACCACTACGAGCAGTACTTC; cdr3_aa: CASSPRDSYHYEQYF; clone_size: .; d_call: .; cdr3_length: 15; v_call: TRBV28; j_call: TRBJ2-7
cdr3_nt: TGTGCCAGCAGTCACGGACAAGAGCAGTACTTC; cdr3_aa: CASSHGQEQYF; clone_size: .; d_call: .; cdr3_length: 11; v_call: TRBV6-2/TRBV6-3; j_call: TRBJ2-7
cdr3_nt: TGTGCCAGCTCACCACTAGGAAGCTATGACTACGAGCAGTACTTC; cdr3_aa: CASSPLGSYDYEQYF; clone_size: .; d_call: .; cdr3_length: 15; v_call: TRBV18; j_call: TRBJ2-7
cdr3_nt: TGTGCCAGTAGTCCCTTCCTCCGGGCCTTGAGCACTGAAGCTTTCTTT; cdr3_aa: CASSPFLRALSTEAFF; clone_size: .; d_call: .; cdr3_length: 16; v_call: TRBV19; j_call: TRBJ1-1
cdr3_nt: TGCGCCAGCAGCCAAGCCGGACTCAAAACCCTCTCCTACAATGAGCAGTTCTTC; cdr3_aa: CASSQAGLKTLSYNEQFF; clone_size: .; d_call: .; cdr3_length: 18; v_call: TRBV4-1; j_call: TRBJ2-1
cdr3_nt: TGTGCCAGCTCAGGACTAGCGGGCGAGACCCAGTACTTC; cdr3_aa: CASSGLAGETQYF; clone_size: .; d_call: TRBD2; cdr3_length: 13; v_call: TRBV18; j_call: TRBJ2-5
cdr3_nt: TGTGCCAGTAGTATTGCGATCTCTCCGTCTTACAATGAGCAGTTCTTC; cdr3_aa: CASSIAISPSYNEQFF; clone_size: .; d_call: .; cdr3_length: 16; v_call: TRBV19; j_call: TRBJ2-1
cdr3_nt: TGTGCCAGCAGCTTGCCGAGGGGACAGCGGGATGGCTACACCTTC; cdr3_aa: CASSLPRGQRDGYTF; clone_size: .; d_call: TRBD1; cdr3_length: 15; v_call: TRBV7-9; j_call: TRBJ1-2
cdr3_nt: TGTGCCAGCAGACCGGGGACAGGGACAGCCTACGAGCAGTACTTC; cdr3_aa: CASRPGTGTAYEQYF; clone_size: .; d_call: TRBD1; cdr3_length: 15; v_call: TRBV27; j_call: TRBJ2-7
cdr3_nt: TGTGCCATCAGTGATCTCGGGAAGGGGTCCTACGAGCAGTACTTC; cdr3_aa: CAISDLGKGSYEQYF; clone_size: once; d_call: .; cdr3_length: 15; v_call: TRBV10-3; j_call: TRBJ2-7
cdr3_nt: TGTGCCAGCAGTGAAGGCAGGGCGGGCACTGAAGCTTTCTTT; cdr3_aa: CASSEGRAGTEAFF; clone_size: few; d_call: .; cdr3_length: 14; v_call: TRBV2; j_call: TRBJ1-1
cdr3_nt: TGTGCCAGCAGCGTATCCCTAGCGGGGGGAAACACCGGGGAGCTGTTTTTT; cdr3_aa: CASSVSLAGGNTGELFF; clone_size: .; d_call: TRBD2; cdr3_length: 17; v_call: TRBV9; j_call: TRBJ2-2
cdr3_nt: TGTGCCAGCCAAGGGCGCCATGGAGGGGAGCAACTGTTTTTT; cdr3_aa: CASQGRHGGEQLFF; clone_size: few; d_call: .; cdr3_length: 14; v_call: TRBV6-5; j_call: TRBJ1-4
cdr3_nt: TGTGCCAGCAGTGAGAACGGGAGGACCGGGGAGCTGTTTTTT; cdr3_aa: CASSENGRTGELFF; clone_size: .; d_call: TRBD2; cdr3_length: 14; v_call: TRBV9; j_call: TRBJ2-2
cdr3_nt: TGTGCCAGCAGTTATACCGGGACAGAGCAGTTCTTC; cdr3_aa: CASSYTGTEQFF; clone_size: .; d_call: .; cdr3_length: 12; v_call: TRBV2; j_call: TRBJ2-1
cdr3_nt: TGTGCCAGCAGCTTGGGCCCCGATCAGCCCCAGCATTTT; cdr3_aa: CASSLGPDQPQHF; clone_size: .; d_call: .; cdr3_length: 13; v_call: TRBV5-6; j_call: TRBJ1-5
cdr3_nt: TGTGCCAGCAGCCGGTGGGGACAGGTCCCCTACGAGCAGTACTTC; cdr3_aa: CASSRWGQVPYEQYF; clone_size: .; d_call: TRBD1; cdr3_length: 15; v_call: TRBV27; j_call: TRBJ2-7
cdr3_nt: TGTGCCAGCAGTCGCGGAGAGGCGGAAAAACTGTTTTTT; cdr3_aa: CASSRGEAEKLFF; clone_size: .; d_call: .; cdr3_length: 13; v_call: TRBV27; j_call: TRBJ1-4
cdr3_nt: TGCGCCAGCAGTGAGCTCAGATTCGACGAGCAGTACTTC; cdr3_aa: CASSELRFDEQYF; clone_size: .; d_call: .; cdr3_length: 13; v_call: TRBV10-2; j_call: TRBJ2-7
cdr3_nt: TGCGCCAGCAGCTTGGTGGGGGGGCGAGAGCCCCAGCATTTT; cdr3_aa: CASSLVGGREPQHF; clone_size: .; d_call: .; cdr3_length: 14; v_call: TRBV5-1; j_call: TRBJ1-5
cdr3_nt: TGTGCCAGCAGTTCAAGCGGAACGTTCACAGATACGCAGTATTTT; cdr3_aa: CASSSSGTFTDTQYF; clone_size: .; d_call: .; cdr3_length: 15; v_call: TRBV6-4; j_call: TRBJ2-3
cdr3_nt: TGTGCCAGCAGCTCGCGGGGGGGGAACACCGGGGAGCTGTTTTTT; cdr3_aa: CASSSRGGNTGELFF; clone_size: .; d_call: TRBD2; cdr3_length: 15; v_call: TRBV7-8; j_call: TRBJ2-2
cdr3_nt: TGTGCCAGCAGCCTATCGGCAGCGGGAGGGGCCCAGTACTTC; cdr3_aa: CASSLSAAGGAQYF; clone_size: .; d_call: TRBD2; cdr3_length: 14; v_call: TRBV14; j_call: TRBJ2-5
cdr3_nt: TGTGCCACAGGCGGGGGGTCGGGGGAGACCCAGTACTTC; cdr3_aa: CATGGGSGETQYF; clone_size: .; d_call: TRBD2; cdr3_length: 13; v_call: TRBV11-3; j_call: TRBJ2-5
cdr3_nt: TGTGCCAGCAGCTGGGACAGGGATAATCAGCCCCAGCATTTT; cdr3_aa: CASSWDRDNQPQHF; clone_size: once; d_call: TRBD1; cdr3_length: 14; v_call: TRBV7-9; j_call: TRBJ1-5
cdr3_nt: TGCGCCAGCAGCTTGGGGTTGACAGGGGGCCGACAGCCCCAGCATTTT; cdr3_aa: CASSLGLTGGRQPQHF; clone_size: .; d_call: TRBD1; cdr3_length: 16; v_call: TRBV5-1; j_call: TRBJ1-5
cdr3_nt: TGTGCCAGCAGCTCACGCGGGGGGGCGCGGGAGCAGTTCTTC; cdr3_aa: CASSSRGGAREQFF; clone_size: .; d_call: TRBD2; cdr3_length: 14; v_call: TRBV3-1/TRBV3-2; j_call: TRBJ2-1
cdr3_nt: TGTGCCATCAGTGAGTCCAGCCCTTATGAAGCTTTCTTT; cdr3_aa: CAISESSPYEAFF; clone_size: .; d_call: .; cdr3_length: 13; v_call: TRBV10-3; j_call: TRBJ1-1
cdr3_nt: TGTGCCAGCAGCTTCTCGACAGGGGGGAGCTATGGCTACACCTTC; cdr3_aa: CASSFSTGGSYGYTF; clone_size: .; d_call: TRBD1; cdr3_length: 15; v_call: TRBV5-5; j_call: TRBJ1-2
cdr3_nt: TGTGCCAGCAGTTCAGGACAACTCACTGAAGCTTTCTTT; cdr3_aa: CASSSGQLTEAFF; clone_size: .; d_call: .; cdr3_length: 13; v_call: TRBV28; j_call: TRBJ1-1
cdr3_nt: TGTGCCAGCCGTGAGGCGGGTACGGGGGGCACCGGGGAGCTGTTTTTT; cdr3_aa: CASREAGTGGTGELFF; clone_size: .; d_call: TRBD2; cdr3_length: 16; v_call: TRBV6-1; j_call: TRBJ2-2
cdr3_nt: TGTGCCAGTAGTATAGGTCCTAGCGGGGCCTACGAGCAGTACTTC; cdr3_aa: CASSIGPSGAYEQYF; clone_size: few; d_call: TRBD2; cdr3_length: 15; v_call: TRBV19; j_call: TRBJ2-7
cdr3_nt: TGTGCCAGCAGCATCTTTACCGGGACAGACACCGGGGAGCTGTTTTTT; cdr3_aa: CASSIFTGTDTGELFF; clone_size: .; d_call: TRBD1; cdr3_length: 16; v_call: TRBV5-5; j_call: TRBJ2-2
cdr3_nt: TGTGCCAGCAGCGTAGCTGGAGGTCTAGGGGCACCCCTCCACTTT; cdr3_aa: CASSVAGGLGAPLHF; clone_size: .; d_call: .; cdr3_length: 15; v_call: TRBV9; j_call: TRBJ1-6
cdr3_nt: TGCAGCGCCAATCTGGGGCATAAGAGCTCTGGAAACACCATATATTTT; cdr3_aa: CSANLGHKSSGNTIYF; clone_size: .; d_call: .; cdr3_length: 16; v_call: TRBV29-1; j_call: TRBJ1-3
cdr3_nt: TGTGCCAGCAGCTTACGAGAGACTGAAGCTTTCTTT; cdr3_aa: CASSLRETEAFF; clone_size: .; d_call: .; cdr3_length: 12; v_call: TRBV7-2; j_call: TRBJ1-1
cdr3_nt: TGTGCCAGCAGCCGGACAGCCGTTAACAATTCACCCCTCCACTTT; cdr3_aa: CASSRTAVNNSPLHF; clone_size: .; d_call: .; cdr3_length: 15; v_call: TRBV5-5; j_call: TRBJ1-6
cdr3_nt: TGTGCCAGTAGTATCGGCCAGGGACTAGGTTATGAGCAGTTCTTC; cdr3_aa: CASSIGQGLGYEQFF; clone_size: .; d_call: TRBD2; cdr3_length: 15; v_call: TRBV19; j_call: TRBJ2-1
cdr3_nt: TGTGCCAGTAGTATAGAGCTTAGTGATACGCAGTATTTT; cdr3_aa: CASSIELSDTQYF; clone_size: .; d_call: .; cdr3_length: 13; v_call: TRBV19; j_call: TRBJ2-3
cdr3_nt: TGTGCCAGCAGTTTCGGGGGGCCCAATCAGCCCCAGCATTTT; cdr3_aa: CASSFGGPNQPQHF; clone_size: few; d_call: .; cdr3_length: 14; v_call: TRBV6-5; j_call: TRBJ1-5
cdr3_nt: TGTGCCAGCAGCGTAGAGGATGAGCAGTTCTTC; cdr3_aa: CASSVEDEQFF; clone_size: .; d_call: .; cdr3_length: 11; v_call: TRBV9; j_call: TRBJ2-1
cdr3_nt: TGTGCCAGCAGCCAAGAGGCCCCCGGGTTTTCTGGAAACACCATATATTTT; cdr3_aa: CASSQEAPGFSGNTIYF; clone_size: .; d_call: .; cdr3_length: 17; v_call: TRBV3-1/TRBV3-2; j_call: TRBJ1-3
cdr3_nt: TGTGCCAGCAGTTCCGTCGCCGTAGCGGTCCTGCGGTTCTTC; cdr3_aa: CASSSVAVAVLRFF; clone_size: .; d_call: .; cdr3_length: 14; v_call: TRBV6-2/TRBV6-3; j_call: TRBJ2-1
cdr3_nt: TGTGCCAGCAGCAAACTAGCGGTAGATACGCAGTATTTT; cdr3_aa: CASSKLAVDTQYF; clone_size: .; d_call: TRBD2; cdr3_length: 13; v_call: TRBV7-2; j_call: TRBJ2-3
cdr3_nt: TGCGCCAGCAGCCCATCCCGGAGAGGGCTCTCCTACGAGCAGTACTTC; cdr3_aa: CASSPSRRGLSYEQYF; clone_size: .; d_call: .; cdr3_length: 16; v_call: TRBV10-1; j_call: TRBJ2-7
cdr3_nt: TGTGCCAGCAGCCAAGAGGGACTAGCGGCCAACACCGGGGAGCTGTTTTTT; cdr3_aa: CASSQEGLAANTGELFF; clone_size: .; d_call: TRBD2; cdr3_length: 17; v_call: TRBV4-2; j_call: TRBJ2-2
cdr3_nt: TGTGCCAGCAGCCCTCTCCAGGGTATGAACACTGAAGCTTTCTTT; cdr3_aa: CASSPLQGMNTEAFF; clone_size: once; d_call: .; cdr3_length: 15; v_call: TRBV7-9; j_call: TRBJ1-1
cdr3_nt: TGTGCCAGCTCCCCTACACTAAGCACAGATACGCAGTATTTT; cdr3_aa: CASSPTLSTDTQYF; clone_size: .; d_call: .; cdr3_length: 14; v_call: TRBV18; j_call: TRBJ2-3
cdr3_nt: TGTGCCAGCAGCTTAGCGCCCAGGGTCCAGCCCCAGCATTTT; cdr3_aa: CASSLAPRVQPQHF; clone_size: few; d_call: .; cdr3_length: 14; v_call: TRBV7-8; j_call: TRBJ1-5
cdr3_nt: TGTGCCAGTAGCCTAGACAGGGTAACCGGGGAGCTGTTTTTT; cdr3_aa: CASSLDRVTGELFF; clone_size: few; d_call: TRBD1; cdr3_length: 14; v_call: TRBV19; j_call: TRBJ2-2
cdr3_nt: TGTGCCAGCAGCGCTCGGGACAGTGCCTATGGCTACACCTTC; cdr3_aa: CASSARDSAYGYTF; clone_size: .; d_call: TRBD1; cdr3_length: 14; v_call: TRBV3-1/TRBV3-2; j_call: TRBJ1-2
cdr3_nt: TGCGCCAGCAGCTTGGTCCTAGCCGATTACAATGAGCAGTTCTTC; cdr3_aa: CASSLVLADYNEQFF; clone_size: .; d_call: .; cdr3_length: 15; v_call: TRBV5-1; j_call: TRBJ2-1
cdr3_nt: TGTGCCAGCAGCGTATCGACAGGGAACACTGAAGCTTTCTTT; cdr3_aa: CASSVSTGNTEAFF; clone_size: .; d_call: .; cdr3_length: 14; v_call: TRBV7-2; j_call: TRBJ1-1
cdr3_nt: TGTGCCAGCAGCCAAGGAATAAGCTCCTATAATTCACCCCTCCACTTT; cdr3_aa: CASSQGISSYNSPLHF; clone_size: .; d_call: .; cdr3_length: 16; v_call: TRBV3-1/TRBV3-2; j_call: TRBJ1-6